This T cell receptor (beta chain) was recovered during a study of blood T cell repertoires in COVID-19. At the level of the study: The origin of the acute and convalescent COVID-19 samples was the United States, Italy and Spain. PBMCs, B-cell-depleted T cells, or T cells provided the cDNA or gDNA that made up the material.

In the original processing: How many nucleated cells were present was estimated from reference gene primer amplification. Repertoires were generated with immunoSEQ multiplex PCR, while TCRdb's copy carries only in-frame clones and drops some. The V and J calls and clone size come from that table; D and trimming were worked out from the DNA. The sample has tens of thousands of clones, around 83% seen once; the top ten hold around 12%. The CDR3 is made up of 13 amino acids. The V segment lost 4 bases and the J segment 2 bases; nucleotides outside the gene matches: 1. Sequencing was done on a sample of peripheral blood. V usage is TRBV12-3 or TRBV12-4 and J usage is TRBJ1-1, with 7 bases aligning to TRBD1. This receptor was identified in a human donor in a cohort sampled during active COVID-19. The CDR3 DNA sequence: TGTGCCAGCAGTTGGGACAGAAACACTGAAGCTTTCTTT. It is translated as CASSWDRNTEAFF.